The next 4 T cell receptor beta chains were all read from a single sample in a study of OX40 agonist ivuxolimab in advanced cancers. Libraries were prepared by immunoSEQ multiplex PCR; TCRdb keeps only in-frame clonotypes and omits some of them. The data hold some 80,000 clones, with 85% observed a single time. The sequences come from CD4+ or CD8+ T cells sorted from blood, collected in a trial of the OX40 agonist ivuxolimab. The source of these receptors is an adult with an advanced solid tumor such as melanoma, head and neck, liver or kidney cancer.

This clone has only a few counts. The chain has TRBV18 and TRBJ2-6, with 7 bases fitting TRBD1. Germline V gene data show CDR1 as KGHSH and CDR2 as LQKENI. The CDR3 covers 16 residues. J lost 2 bases, V lost 3 bases, and 4 bases had no gene match. The CDR3 here is CASSPTRGTGANVLTF. DNA of the CDR3: TGTGCCAGCTCACCTACCAGGGGGACTGGGGCCAACGTCCTGACTTTC. The full variable domain, its missing parts supplied by reference TRBV18 and TRBJ2-6, is NAGVMQNPRHLVRRRGQEARLRCSPMKGHSHVYWYRQLPEEGLKFMVYLQKENIIDESGMPKERFSAEFPKEGPSILRIQQVVRGDSAAYFCASSPTRGTGANVLTFGAGSRLTVL.

The J gene is TRBJ1-4, the V gene TRBV7-8, with D possibly matching TRBD1 (6 bases). Per germline, CDR1 SGHVS and CDR2 FQNEAQ. The CDR3 has 16 amino acids. The V end lost 5 bases, the J end lost 7 bases, and 20 bases lay between the germline ends. The chain's CDR3 is CASSKLTGGDGEKLFF. CDR3 bases: TGTGCCAGCAGCAAATTGACAGGAGGGGACGGTGAAAAACTGTTTTTT.

The chain couples TRBV28 to TRBJ1-4; 7 positions agree with TRBD1. Germline V gives CDR1 MDHEN, CDR2 SYDVKM. V lost 8 bases and J lost 4; bases outside the gene matches: 7. The CDR3 totals 14 residues. CDR3 bases: TGTGCCAGCTTACAGGGACAGTATAATGAAAAACTGTTTTTT. Translating gives CASLQGQYNEKLFF.

This clone was observed a single time. V gene TRBV9 combines with J gene TRBJ2-7; perhaps TRBD2 as D (5 bases). In germline, CDR1 is SGDLS, CDR2 YYNGEE. This CDR3 is built from 14 residues. The V and J ends lost 4 bases and 3 bases respectively, with 14 bases between them. CDR3 DNA: TGTGCCAGCAGCCTCGCCGTGGAGGACTACGAGCAGTACTTC. As protein: CASSLAVEDYEQYF. Filled out from reference TRBV9 and TRBJ2-7, the complete variable domain reads DSGVTQTPKHLITATGQRVTLRCSPRSGDLSVYWYQQSLDQGLQFLIQYYNGEERAKGNILERFSAQQFPDLHSELNLSSLELGDSALYFCASSLAVEDYEQYFGPGTRLTVT.